The 28 T cell receptor beta chains presented below share a single source sample, sequenced in a study of T cell repertoires in cytomegalovirus infection. TCRdb reprocessed the reads via MiXCR and lists one record per CDR3 protein. The table has some 300,000 distinct CDR3 sequences, 12% to 15% seen once; the top ten hold 7.5% to 10%. The material sequenced was PBMCs. These receptors all stem from a human donor in good health (CMV status not recorded). Some clones in this sample may be carry-over from other donors' samples.

This clonotype has a count of ten or more. This chain joins TRBV6-2 or TRBV6-3 and TRBJ2-5; TRBD1 matches at 9 bases. Germline V gives CDR1 MNHEY, CDR2 SVGEGT. The CDR3 loop spans 13 amino acids. V was pared by 9 bases and J by 5 bases, with 7 bases of the junction left unmatched. The CDR3: CASLQGAFETQYF. The CDR3 nucleotides read TGTGCCAGTCTACAGGGGGCGTTTGAGACCCAGTACTTC.

Many counts were recorded for this clonotype. DNA for the CDR3: TGTGCCACTCGGGGGGAGTGGACCGGGGAGCTGTTTTTT. It specifies CATRGEWTGELFF. The rearrangement joins TRBV12-3 or TRBV12-4 to TRBJ2-2, with 7 positions matching TRBD2. V lost 10 bases and J lost 5; bases outside the gene matches: 7. CDR3 length: 13 amino acids.

The rearrangement links TRBV6-6 to TRBJ2-7; a weak D match, TRBD1 (5 bases). The germline V gene has CDR1 MNHNY and CDR2 SVGAGI (reference sequence). V dropped 2 bases and J dropped 4 bases, with 15 bases sitting between them. The CDR3 spans 15 residues. CDR3 in amino acids: CASSYRQYEGYEQYF. In DNA, the CDR3 is TGTGCCAGCAGTTACCGACAGTACGAAGGTTACGAGCAGTACTTC.

The J gene is TRBJ1-1, the V gene TRBV12-3 or TRBV12-4; 10 bases are a match to TRBD1. The CDR3 is made up of 14 amino acids. V shed 3 bases and J 4 bases; nucleotides not matched to a gene: 2. CDR3: CASSLTGGVTEAFF. CDR3 in DNA: TGTGCCAGCAGTTTGACAGGGGGCGTCACTGAAGCTTTCTTT.

This clonotype came up many times. V usage is TRBV7-2 and J usage is TRBJ1-4; D gene unclear. The CDR3 totals 12 residues. V lost 3 bases and J lost 8, with 7 bases in between. Germline V gene lookup returns CDR1 SGHTA and CDR2 FQGNSA. The DNA for the CDR3 is TGTGCCAGCAGCTTTTCTTTCGAAAAACTGTTTTTT. As protein: CASSFSFEKLFF.

The rearrangement links TRBV9 to TRBJ1-3; D gene uncertain. The germline V gene encodes CDR1 SGDLS and CDR2 YYNGEE. CDR3 length equals 13 residues. Trimming took off 6 bases at V and 0 bases at J, with 7 bases between the two ends. The CDR3 loop is CASKGSSGNTIYF. The CDR3 nucleotides are TGTGCCAGCAAGGGCAGCTCTGGAAACACCATATATTTT.

The table lists this clonotype with many counts. The chain is built from TRBV7-2 and TRBJ2-5, with D uncertain. This CDR3 has 13 residues. Trimming removed 2 bases at V and 5 bases at J, with 9 bases between. Per germline, CDR1 SGHTA and CDR2 FQGNSA. For the CDR3, the DNA is TGTGCCAGCAGCTTACCCTCTGGGGAGACCCAGTACTTC. Translating gives CASSLPSGETQYF. The full variable domain, its missing parts supplied by reference TRBV7-2 and TRBJ2-5, is GAGVSQSPSNKVTEKGKDVELRCDPISGHTALYWYRQSLGQGLEFLIYFQGNSAPDKSGLPSDRFSAERTGGSVSTLTIQRTQQEDSAVYLCASSLPSGETQYFGPGTRLLVL.

Points on this clonotype: A much bigger clone sits one base away, suggesting this may be a read error. The chain uses TRBV4-3 and TRBJ1-1; a possible D gene is TRBD1 (5 bases). This CDR3 has 15 amino acids. Looked up from germline, CDR1 is LGHNA and CDR2 is YSLEER. CDR3 sequence (DNA): TGCGCCAGCAGCCAGGCCCCTTCAGGGCCCAATGAAGCTTTGTTT. Encoded protein: CASSQAPSGPNEALF.

Comment on this clonotype: A read error is possible here, since a much larger clone lies one base away. The CDR3 sequence is CSTSQQANSNQPQHF. For the CDR3, the DNA is TGCAGTACTAGCCAACAGGCGAATAGCAATCAGCCCCAGCATTTT. This chain joins TRBV20-1 and TRBJ1-5, with a tentative D call TRBD1 (5 bases). Germline V gives CDR1 DFQATT, CDR2 SNEGSKA (reference sequence). The CDR3 has 15 residues.

This clonotype was counted a few times. The chain carries TRBV15 and TRBJ2-2; 10 positions agree with TRBD2. J lost 4 bases, V lost 0 bases, and 2 bases had no gene match. CDR3 length: 16 amino acids. CDR1 is LNHNV, CDR2 YYDKDF, per germline (reference sequence). Written as DNA, the CDR3 is TGTGCCACCAGCAGAGATGTAGCGGGAGGCACCGGGGAGCTGTTTTTT. As protein: CATSRDVAGGTGELFF.

This clonotype was recorded a few times. The genes are TRBV19 and TRBJ2-1; D may be TRBD2 (5 bases). The length of the CDR3 is 12 residues. CDR1 LNHDA and CDR2 SQIVND come from the germline V gene (reference sequence). Trimming removed 7 bases at V and 5 bases at J, with 9 bases between. The CDR3 loop is CASTTRNNEQFF. CDR3 in DNA: TGTGCCAGTACCACTAGGAACAATGAGCAGTTCTTC.

This clonotype showed up just a few times. The rearrangement uses TRBV7-3 and TRBJ2-1; weak D call: TRBD2 (5 bases). This CDR3 has 16 residues. V dropped 1 base and J dropped 2 bases, with 12 bases sitting between them. Germline V lookup: CDR1 SGHTA, CDR2 FQGTGA. CDR3 nucleotide sequence: TGTGCCAGCAGCTTAAGGGCGGGTGTGGCCTACAATGAGCAGTTCTTC. This translates into CASSLRAGVAYNEQFF. The complete variable domain, with remaining parts taken from reference TRBV7-3 and TRBJ2-1, reads GAGVSQTPSNKVTEKGKYVELRCDPISGHTALYWYRQSLGQGPEFLIYFQGTGAADDSGLPNDRFFAVRPEGSVSTLKIQRTERGDSAVYLCASSLRAGVAYNEQFFGPGTRLTVL.

This clonotype was detected many times. The V gene is TRBV7-9, the J gene TRBJ2-3; D not resolved. V was cut by 5 bases and J by 6 bases, with 9 bases left in between. Per the germline V gene, CDR1 is SEHNR and CDR2 is FQNEAQ (reference sequence). The CDR3 runs 12 residues. The CDR3 here is CASSDLQDTQYF. The CDR3 bases are TGTGCCAGCAGCGACTTGCAGGATACGCAGTATTTT. The variable domain in full, completed from reference TRBV7-9 and TRBJ2-3, reads DTGVSQNPRHKITKRGQNVTFRCDPISEHNRLYWYRQTLGQGPEFLTYFQNEAQLEKSRLLSDRFSAERPKGSFSTLEIQRTEQGDSAMYLCASSDLQDTQYFGPGTRLTVL.

The sample holds many counts of this clonotype. The chain has TRBV6-2 or TRBV6-3 and TRBJ1-1; D remains ambiguous. CDR1 is MNHEY and CDR2 is SVGEGT in the germline V gene. Deletions cut 8 bases from V and 0 bases from J, with 10 bases between. The CDR3 runs to 13 residues. CDR3 in DNA: TGTGCCAGCGCCGGACTTCTGAACACTGAAGCTTTCTTT. It encodes CASAGLLNTEAFF.

This clonotype was seen at least ten times. V is TRBV2 and J is TRBJ2-5, with D perhaps assigned TRBD1 or TRBD2 (5 bases each). CDR3 length: 13 amino acids. Per germline, CDR1 SNHLY and CDR2 FYNNEI. V was pared by 4 bases and J by 4 bases, with 10 bases between. For the CDR3, the DNA is TGTGCCAGCAGTGGGGACGGTGGAGAGACCCAGTACTTC. This gives the protein CASSGDGGETQYF.

This clonotype was counted many times. The chain recombines TRBV7-8 with TRBJ1-4; 7 bases map to TRBD1. The germline gives CDR1 SGHVS, CDR2 FQNEAQ. The CDR3 is 16 amino acids. Germline trimming cut 4 bases from V and 8 bases from J; bases unmatched to any gene: 13. CDR3 in amino acids: CASSSQGGLTGEKLFF. DNA for the CDR3: TGTGCCAGCAGCTCCCAGGGGGGCTTAACTGGGGAAAAACTGTTTTTT.

The rearrangement links TRBV7-2 to TRBJ2-7, with D unresolved. The CDR3 sequence is 12 residues long. Germline V gives CDR1 SGHTA, CDR2 FQGNSA. V was trimmed by 5 bases and J by 2 bases, leaving 7 bases between them. The CDR3 DNA is TGTGCCAGCAGCACCCAGGCCTACGAGCAGTACTTC. Protein: CASSTQAYEQYF.

This clonotype was counted many times. The chain couples TRBV7-2 to TRBJ2-5; D is unresolved. Germline assignment: CDR1 SGHTA and CDR2 FQGNSA. Trimming cost V 4 bases and J 1 base, with 1 base left between them. This CDR3 is built from 11 residues. For the CDR3, the DNA is TGTGCCAGCAGCTCCCAAGAGACCCAGTACTTC. This gives the protein CASSSQETQYF.

This clonotype was seen more than once but under ten times. The chain is built from TRBV9 and TRBJ1-1; D uncertain. The CDR3 is made up of 14 amino acids. The germline V gene encodes CDR1 SGDLS and CDR2 YYNGEE. V was shortened by 3 bases and J by 5 bases, with 14 bases between the two germline ends. CDR3: CASSDDQVGTEAFF. The CDR3 region has the DNA TGTGCCAGCAGCGATGATCAGGTCGGAACTGAAGCTTTCTTT.

This clonotype was seen a handful of times. The rearrangement uses TRBV12-3 or TRBV12-4 and TRBJ2-1, with TRBD2 as a possible D gene (5 bases). The CDR3 loop spans 12 amino acids. V lost 8 bases and J lost 7, with 12 bases in between. CDR3 amino acids: CASVGVLNEQFF. In DNA form, the CDR3 reads TGTGCCAGCGTGGGAGTTCTTAATGAGCAGTTCTTC.

This clonotype appeared a few times. V and J are TRBV12-3 or TRBV12-4 and TRBJ1-1, with D tentatively TRBD1 (6 bases). There are 13 residues in the CDR3. The V end was cut by 1 base, the J end by 10 bases, with 13 bases between. CDR3: CASSLVRGPRAFF. The DNA for the CDR3 is TGTGCCAGCAGTTTAGTCCGGGGGCCGAGAGCTTTCTTT.

The V and J genes are TRBV20-1 and TRBJ2-3, with D perhaps being TRBD1 or TRBD2 (5 bases each). This CDR3 is built from 15 residues. Germline CDR1 and CDR2: DFQATT and SNEGSKA (reference sequence). Trimming took off 1 base at V and 1 base at J, with 12 bases between the two ends. CDR3 in DNA: TGCAGTGCTAGAGGGGACCATGGGGGCACAGATACGCAGTATTTT. Amino acids: CSARGDHGGTDTQYF.

This clonotype was recorded many times. The J gene is TRBJ1-5, the V gene TRBV7-8; a weak D match, TRBD1 (6 bases). The CDR3 covers 16 residues. Trimming cost V 0 bases and J 5 bases, with 14 bases left between them. The V gene's germline CDR1 is SGHVS and CDR2 FQNEAQ. CDR3 sequence: CASSLAARGRDQPQHF. CDR3 coding DNA: TGTGCCAGCAGCTTAGCCGCCAGGGGTAGGGATCAGCCCCAGCATTTT.

V usage is TRBV6-2 or TRBV6-3 and J usage is TRBJ2-1; 10 bases match TRBD2. The CDR3 runs to 21 residues. The junction had 14 bases not matched to a gene; V was cut back by 0 bases and J by 0 bases. Per the germline V gene, CDR1 is MNHEY and CDR2 is SVGEGT. CDR3 protein: CASSYSPVASGSQSSYNEQFF. CDR3 DNA sequence: TGTGCCAGCAGTTACTCCCCGGTGGCTAGCGGGAGTCAGAGCTCCTACAATGAGCAGTTCTTC.

This clonotype appeared a few times. The rearrangement links TRBV29-1 to TRBJ2-5; 8 nucleotides line up with TRBD2. CDR1 is SQVTM and CDR2 is ANQGSEA in the germline V gene. V trimming: 4 bases; J trimming: 0 bases; junction bases outside the gene matches: 4. There are 14 residues in the CDR3. CDR3 in amino acids: CSVGTSSYQETQYF. The CDR3 DNA is TGCAGCGTTGGGACTAGCAGCTACCAAGAGACCCAGTACTTC.

The chain recombines TRBV4-3 with TRBJ1-3; D uncertain. Trimming removed 1 base from V and 6 bases from J, with 13 bases in between. CDR1 is LGHNA, CDR2 YSLEER, per germline. The CDR3 totals 15 residues. The CDR3 DNA sequence: TGCGCCAGCAGCCAAGGGACGGGAGCCAAAAACACCATATATTTT. Translated, it gives CASSQGTGAKNTIYF.

This chain connects TRBV2 to TRBJ1-3, with TRBD1 matching 8 bases. Germline V gives CDR1 SNHLY, CDR2 FYNNEI. This CDR3 is built from 13 residues. J lost 4 bases, V lost 7 bases, and 3 bases had no gene match. DNA for the CDR3: TGTGCCAGCACGACAGGGGAAGGAAACACCATATATTTT. Translating gives CASTTGEGNTIYF. Full variable domain (missing parts from reference TRBV2 and TRBJ1-3): EPEVTQTPSHQVTQMGQEVILRCVPISNHLYFYWYRQILGQKVEFLVSFYNNEISEKSEIFDDQFSVERPDGSNFTLKIRSTKLEDSAMYFCASTTGEGNTIYFGEGSWLTVV.

Many counts were recorded for this clonotype. The gene calls are TRBV7-2 and TRBJ1-6; D remains unclear. This CDR3 region has 16 residues. V was clipped by 1 base and J by 7 bases, with 14 bases between them. Germline assignment: CDR1 SGHTA and CDR2 FQGNSA. The CDR3 DNA is TGTGCCAGCAGCTTAGTCCTTGGCAGCTACAATTCACCCCTCCACTTT. Protein sequence: CASSLVLGSYNSPLHF.